This TCR beta chain was captured by sequencing in a study of neurological immune-mediated disorders. This CDR3 contains 16 residues. Trimming stripped 0 bases from V and 2 bases from J, with 13 bases between. In germline, CDR1 is MGHRA, CDR2 YSYEKL. TCRdb used MiXCR to reprocess the 5' RACE reads, holding one entry per CDR3 protein. The sample comprises roughly 60,000 distinct CDR3 sequences, 3% to 4.5% of which are singletons, and about 3% rests with the top ten. Unsorted libraries were prepared from 2 million PBMCs that had been stored at -80 C. The chain links TRBV4-1 to TRBJ2-5; possible D gene TRBD2, 6 bases. The source of this sequence is a woman aged 25 to 39 with multiple sclerosis. Sequencing used PBMCs. CDR3 region: CASSQEGGVVQETQYF. CDR3 coding DNA: TGCGCCAGCAGCCAAGAAGGAGGGGTAGTACAAGAGACCCAGTACTTC.